Presented here are 5 T cell receptor beta chains from one specimen sequenced in a study of blood T cell repertoires in COVID-19. TCRdb keeps only in-frame clones here, not all; method: immunoSEQ multiplex PCR. Seen here are about 170,000 clones, roughly 80% observed once, and the top ten hold about an eighth. Material: PBMCs or T cells enriched from blood (not recorded which). Receptors originate from a middle-aged man who had recovered from COVID-19.

This chain joins TRBV5-1 and TRBJ1-1; tentatively, D is TRBD1 (6 bases). Germline loops: CDR1 SGHRS, CDR2 YFSETQ. V was pared by 3 bases and J by 4 bases, with 10 bases between. This CDR3 has 13 amino acids. CDR3 amino acids: CASSSKGVTEAFF. The CDR3, as DNA: TGCGCCAGCAGCTCAAAGGGGGTCACTGAAGCTTTCTTT. Using reference TRBV5-1 and TRBJ1-1 for the parts outside the CDR3, the full variable domain is KAGVTQTPRYLIKTRGQQVTLSCSPISGHRSVSWYQQTPGQGLQFLFEYFSETQRNKGNFPGRFSGRQFSNSRSEMNVSTLELGDSALYLCASSSKGVTEAFFGQGTRLTVV.

V gene TRBV3-1 (or the pseudogene TRBV3-2) combines with J gene TRBJ1-2; D remains ambiguous. This CDR3 comprises 12 residues. Germline V gene sequence: CDR1 LGHDT, CDR2 YNNKEL (reference sequence). Trimming shortened V by 4 bases and J by 2 bases, and 5 bases separated the two germline ends. CDR3 sequence: CASSRQNYGYTF. In DNA, the CDR3 is TGTGCCAGCAGCCGTCAAAACTATGGCTACACCTTC.

The genes are TRBV28 and TRBJ1-2, with TRBD1 matching over 8 bases. The CDR3 is 16 residues long. The ends lost 6 bases at V and 4 bases at J; junction bases unmatched: 13. Germline V gene lookup returns CDR1 MDHEN and CDR2 SYDVKM. CDR3 residues: CASSQGQGGIGYGYTF. The DNA for the CDR3 is TGTGCCAGCAGCCAAGGACAGGGAGGAATCGGCTATGGCTACACCTTC.

V and J are TRBV6-5 and TRBJ2-1; a weak D match, TRBD1 (6 bases). Trimming took 6 bases from V and 9 from J, leaving 15 bases between them. The CDR3 contains 13 residues. CDR1 and CDR2 from the germline V gene are MNHEY and SVGAGI. CDR3 in DNA: TGTGCCAGCAGACAAACAGGGACCGGTGAGCAGTTCTTC. This gives the protein CASRQTGTGEQFF.

The chain is built from TRBV4-2 and TRBJ2-2; D not certain. The CDR3 covers 11 residues. Germline V lookup: CDR1 LGHNA, CDR2 YNFKEQ. V lost 5 bases, J lost 6 bases, and 4 bases lay in between. CDR3: CASSSSGELFF. Written as DNA, the CDR3 is TGTGCCAGCAGCTCCTCCGGGGAGCTGTTTTTT.